This record covers a single T cell receptor (beta chain). The antigen is unknown. CDR1 and CDR2 (germline): MNHNY, SVGAGI (reference sequence). The CDR3 consists of 12 residues. The authors made the TRB cDNA libraries by 5' RACE using UMI labels. TCRdb re-called the 5' RACE reads, yielding one record per CDR3 amino acid sequence without DNA. The repertoire table contains around 81,000 distinct CDR3 sequences. This sample is drawn from a study of CXCR3-negative and CXCR3-positive naive CD8 T cells. Study conclusions and caveats: Naive cells that were CXCR3-positive had more hydrophobic TRB CDR3s (compared with CXCR3-negative naive cells). Memory CD8+ cells showed much lower diversity, while both naive subsets were comparably high.

The chain joins TRBV6-6 to TRBJ2-1. Sequencing was done on a sample of naive CXCR3- CD8+ T cells from blood. Subset of the sample: CD45RO-CCR7+CD27+CD95- naive CD8+ T cells lacking CXCR3 (TNR3-). The sequence was obtained from a human donor in good health. Some clones in this sample may be carry-over from other donors' samples. The CDR3 reads CASSYSVPEQFF.